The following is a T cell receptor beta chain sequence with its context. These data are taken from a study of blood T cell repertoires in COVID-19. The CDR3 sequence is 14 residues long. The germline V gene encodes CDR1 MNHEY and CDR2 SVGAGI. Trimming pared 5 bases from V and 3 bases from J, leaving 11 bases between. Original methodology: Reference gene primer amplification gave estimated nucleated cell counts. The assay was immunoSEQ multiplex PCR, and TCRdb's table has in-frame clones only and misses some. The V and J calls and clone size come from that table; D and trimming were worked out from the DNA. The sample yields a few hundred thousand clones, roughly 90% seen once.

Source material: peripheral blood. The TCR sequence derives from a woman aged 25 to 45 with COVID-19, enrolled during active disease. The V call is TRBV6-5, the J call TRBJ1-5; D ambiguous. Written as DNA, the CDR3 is TGTGCCAGCAGTCCCCGCGGGTTCAATCAGCCCCAGCATTTT. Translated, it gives CASSPRGFNQPQHF.